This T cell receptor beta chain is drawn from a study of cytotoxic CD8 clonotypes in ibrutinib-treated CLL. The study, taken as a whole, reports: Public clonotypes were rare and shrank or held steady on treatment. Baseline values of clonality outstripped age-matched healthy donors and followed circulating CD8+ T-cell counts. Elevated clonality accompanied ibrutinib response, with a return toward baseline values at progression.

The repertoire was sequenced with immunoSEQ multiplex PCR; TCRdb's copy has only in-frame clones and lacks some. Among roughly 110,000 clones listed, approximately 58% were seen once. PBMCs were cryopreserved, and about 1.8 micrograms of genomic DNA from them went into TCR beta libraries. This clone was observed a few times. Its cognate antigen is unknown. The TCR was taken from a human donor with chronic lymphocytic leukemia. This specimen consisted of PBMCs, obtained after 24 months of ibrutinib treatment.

CDR3 protein: CASSLAPGLAGGPYNEQFF. CDR3 DNA sequence: TGTGCCAGCAGCTTAGCCCCGGGACTAGCGGGGGGCCCTTACAATGAGCAGTTCTTC. The chain links TRBV7-9 to TRBJ2-1, with TRBD2 matching over 15 bases. After removal of 0 bases from V and 4 bases from J, the junction contained 7 bases not matched to a gene. The CDR3 runs to 19 residues. CDR1 SEHNR and CDR2 FQNEAQ come from the germline V gene (reference sequence).